This T cell receptor (beta chain) was identified in a study of cytomegalovirus exposure and HLA in healthy donors. The PCR employed 60 Vbeta primers together with 13 Jbeta primers. Profiling relied on immunoSEQ multiplex PCR, and the TCRdb table lists in-frame clones only, not all of them. The sample shows 150,000 to 200,000 clones, roughly 80% of them seen only once. General observations from the study: In a later analysis, V- and J-gene trimming of beta chains associated with a DCLRE1C missense variant, replicated independently.

Comment on this clone: No antigen is known for it.

The sequencing sample was made of PBMCs. This TCR came from a male donor in good health and CMV-seronegative.

The CDR3 reads CASSPLGGDDQPQHF. In DNA, the CDR3 is TGTGCCAGCTCACCACTAGGAGGGGACGATCAGCCCCAGCATTTT. The chain employs TRBV18 and TRBJ1-5; possible D gene TRBD1, 5 bases. The CDR3 has 15 residues. The V gene's germline CDR1 is KGHSH and CDR2 LQKENI. Trimming removed 1 base at V and 5 bases at J, with 12 bases between.